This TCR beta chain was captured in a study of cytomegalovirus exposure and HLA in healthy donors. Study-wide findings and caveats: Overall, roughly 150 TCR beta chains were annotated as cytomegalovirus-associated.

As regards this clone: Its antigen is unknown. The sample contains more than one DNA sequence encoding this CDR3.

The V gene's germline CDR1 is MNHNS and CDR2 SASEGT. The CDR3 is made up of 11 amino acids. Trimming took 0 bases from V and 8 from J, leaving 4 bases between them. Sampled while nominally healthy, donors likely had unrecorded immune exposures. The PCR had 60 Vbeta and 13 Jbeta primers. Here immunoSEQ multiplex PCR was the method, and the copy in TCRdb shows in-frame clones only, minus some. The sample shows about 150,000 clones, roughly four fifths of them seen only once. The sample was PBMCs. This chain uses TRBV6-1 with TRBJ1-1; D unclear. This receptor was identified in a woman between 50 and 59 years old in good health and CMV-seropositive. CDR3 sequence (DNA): TGTGCCAGCAGTGAAGCGCGAGAAGCTTTCTTT. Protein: CASSEAREAFF.